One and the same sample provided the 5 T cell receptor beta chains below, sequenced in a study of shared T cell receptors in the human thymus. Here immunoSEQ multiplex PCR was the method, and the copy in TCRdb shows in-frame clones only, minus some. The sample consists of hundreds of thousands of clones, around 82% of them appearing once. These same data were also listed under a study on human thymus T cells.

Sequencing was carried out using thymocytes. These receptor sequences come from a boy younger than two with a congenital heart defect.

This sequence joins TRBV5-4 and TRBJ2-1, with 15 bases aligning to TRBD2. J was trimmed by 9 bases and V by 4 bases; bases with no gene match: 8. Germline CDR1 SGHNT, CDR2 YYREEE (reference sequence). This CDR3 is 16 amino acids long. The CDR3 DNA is TGTGCCAGCAGCCCGGGACTAGCGGGAGGACGGGGTGAGCAGTTCTTC. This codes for CASSPGLAGGRGEQFF.

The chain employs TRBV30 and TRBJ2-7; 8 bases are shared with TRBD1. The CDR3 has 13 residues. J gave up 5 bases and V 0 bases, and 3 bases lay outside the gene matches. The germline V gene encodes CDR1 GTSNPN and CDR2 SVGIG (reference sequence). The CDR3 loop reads CAWSVQQGDEQYF. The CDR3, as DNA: TGTGCCTGGAGTGTACAACAGGGGGACGAGCAGTACTTC.

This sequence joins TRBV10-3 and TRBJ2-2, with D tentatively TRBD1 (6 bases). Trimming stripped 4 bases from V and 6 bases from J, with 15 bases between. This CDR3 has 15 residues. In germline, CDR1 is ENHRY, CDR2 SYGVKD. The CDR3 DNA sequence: TGTGCCATCAGTGGGACCCCAGGGGCCGCCGGGGAGCTGTTTTTT. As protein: CAISGTPGAAGELFF.

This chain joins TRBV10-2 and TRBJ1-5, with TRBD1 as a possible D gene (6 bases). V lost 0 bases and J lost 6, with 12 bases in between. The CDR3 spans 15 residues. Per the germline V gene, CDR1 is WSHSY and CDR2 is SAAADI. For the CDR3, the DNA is TGCGCCAGCAGTGAGTCGAGTGGCAGGGGTCAGCCCCAGCATTTT. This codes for CASSESSGRGQPQHF.

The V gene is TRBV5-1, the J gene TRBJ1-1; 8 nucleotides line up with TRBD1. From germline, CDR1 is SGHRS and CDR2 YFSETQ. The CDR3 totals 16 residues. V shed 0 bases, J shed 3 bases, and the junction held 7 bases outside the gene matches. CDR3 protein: CASSLAVDRGDTEAFF. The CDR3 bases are TGCGCCAGCAGCTTGGCGGTTGACAGGGGAGACACTGAAGCTTTCTTT.